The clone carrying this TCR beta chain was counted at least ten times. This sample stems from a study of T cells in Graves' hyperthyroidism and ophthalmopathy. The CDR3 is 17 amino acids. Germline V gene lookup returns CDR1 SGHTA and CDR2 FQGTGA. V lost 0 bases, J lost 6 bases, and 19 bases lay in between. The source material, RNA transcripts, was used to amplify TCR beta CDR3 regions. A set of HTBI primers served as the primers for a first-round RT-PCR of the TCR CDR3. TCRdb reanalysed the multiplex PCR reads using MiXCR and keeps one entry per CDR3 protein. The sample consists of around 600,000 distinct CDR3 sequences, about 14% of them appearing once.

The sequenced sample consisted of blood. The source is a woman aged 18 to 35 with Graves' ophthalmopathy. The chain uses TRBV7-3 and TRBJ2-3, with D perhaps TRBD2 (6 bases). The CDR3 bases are TGTGCCAGCAGCTTAACGTTGGGGGGTTCGGGTTTGGATACGCAGTATTTT. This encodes CASSLTLGGSGLDTQYF.